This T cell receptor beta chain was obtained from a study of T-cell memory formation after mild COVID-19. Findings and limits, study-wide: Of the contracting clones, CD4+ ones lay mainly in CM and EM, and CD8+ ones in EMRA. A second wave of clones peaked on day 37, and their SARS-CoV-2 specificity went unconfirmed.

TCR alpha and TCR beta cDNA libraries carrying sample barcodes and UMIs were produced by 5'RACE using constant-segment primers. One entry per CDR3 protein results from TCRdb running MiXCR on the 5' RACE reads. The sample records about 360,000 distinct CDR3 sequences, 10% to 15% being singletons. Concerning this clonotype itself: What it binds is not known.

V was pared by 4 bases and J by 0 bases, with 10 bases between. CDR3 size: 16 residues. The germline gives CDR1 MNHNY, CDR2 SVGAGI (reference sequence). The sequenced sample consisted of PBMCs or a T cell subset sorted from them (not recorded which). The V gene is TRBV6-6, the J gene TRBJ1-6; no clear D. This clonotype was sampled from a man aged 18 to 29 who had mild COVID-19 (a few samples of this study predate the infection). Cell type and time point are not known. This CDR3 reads CASSSGLSSYNSPLHF. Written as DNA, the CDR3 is TGTGCCAGCAGTTCCGGGCTCAGCTCCTATAATTCACCCCTCCACTTT.